This TCR beta chain comes out of a study of shared clonotypes between healthy human individuals. Study-level background: CD8 memory received one plate per donor, CD8 naive two, CD4 memory three and CD4 naive three. Study outcomes and limitations: All-four-donor shared clonotypes had higher generation probabilities than non-shared clonotypes did. With several donors compared, 5% to 5.5% of naive CD4 clonotypes were shared.

On this clone itself: Its matching antigen is unknown.

The CDR3 length is 13 residues. The V and J ends lost 2 bases and 3 bases respectively, with 8 bases between them. CDR1 MGHRA and CDR2 YSYEKL come from the germline V gene. Clones were sequenced by immunoSEQ multiplex PCR, and TCRdb holds only the in-frame ones, with some missing. This sample carries fewer than 1.8 million clones, approximately 98.5% of them seen once, and the ten largest clones take over 0.3%. Every contributor of samples was a Caucasian grown-up residing in Nashville, Tennessee. The gene calls are TRBV4-1 and TRBJ2-7; D unresolved. The sequencing sample was made of naive CD4+ T cells sorted from blood. The subset here: CD45RA+ positively selected. The sequence came from a man aged 25 to 40 in good health. The CDR3 protein is CASSQSSYYEQYF. The DNA of the CDR3 is TGCGCCAGCAGCCAATCGTCATACTACGAGCAGTACTTC.